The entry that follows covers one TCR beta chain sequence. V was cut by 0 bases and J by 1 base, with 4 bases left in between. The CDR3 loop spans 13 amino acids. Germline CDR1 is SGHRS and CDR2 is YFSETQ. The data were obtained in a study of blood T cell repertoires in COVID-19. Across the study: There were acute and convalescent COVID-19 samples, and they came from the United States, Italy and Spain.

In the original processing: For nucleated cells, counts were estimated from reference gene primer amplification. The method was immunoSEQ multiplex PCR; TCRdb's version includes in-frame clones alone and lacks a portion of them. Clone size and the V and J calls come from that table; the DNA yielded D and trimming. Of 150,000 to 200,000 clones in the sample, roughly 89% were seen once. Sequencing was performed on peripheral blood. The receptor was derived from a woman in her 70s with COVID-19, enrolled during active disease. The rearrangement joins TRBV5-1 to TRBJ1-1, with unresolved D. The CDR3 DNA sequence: TGCGCCAGCAGCTTGGGCAGGAACACTGAAGCTTTCTTT. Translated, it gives CASSLGRNTEAFF.